This T cell receptor (beta chain) was recorded in a study of T-cell memory formation after mild COVID-19. MiXCR was run by TCRdb on the 5' RACE reads, yielding one entry per CDR3 protein. The table lists 450,000 or so distinct CDR3 sequences, more than 20% of them singletons. From germline, CDR1 is SGHVS and CDR2 FNYEAQ. CDR3 length: 17 residues. V lost 1 base and J lost 8; bases outside the gene matches: 10. This clonotype was counted between two and nine times. The TCR comes from an adult woman who had mild COVID-19 (a few samples of this study predate the infection). Cell type and time point are not known. Sequencing was performed on PBMCs or a T cell subset sorted from them (not recorded which). V usage is TRBV7-6 and J usage is TRBJ2-1; 11 nucleotides match TRBD2. The CDR3: CASSLGGLAGLGHEQFF. As DNA, the CDR3 is TGTGCCAGCAGCTTAGGAGGACTAGCGGGTCTGGGTCATGAGCAGTTCTTC.